Following are 21 T cell receptor beta chains from one sample sequenced in a study of blood T cell repertoires in COVID-19. Produced via immunoSEQ multiplex PCR; TCRdb's table is partial and in-frame only. The sample consists of about 240,000 clones, around nine tenths of them appearing once. The sequenced sample consisted of peripheral blood. The receptors were sampled from a man aged 25-40 years with COVID-19, enrolled during active disease.

The chain has TRBV3-1 (or the pseudogene TRBV3-2) and TRBJ2-2; 12 bases fit TRBD2. The CDR3 runs to 16 residues. The V gene end was trimmed by 2 bases and the J gene end by 4 bases; junction bases not matched to a gene: 2. Germline V CDR1 and CDR2: LGHDT, YNNKEL (reference sequence). CDR3 DNA: TGTGCCAGCAGCCAATCACTAGCGGGGGGCACCGGGGAGCTGTTTTTT. It encodes CASSQSLAGGTGELFF.

The V and J genes are TRBV5-1 and TRBJ2-5; 7 bases map to TRBD2. J lost 2 bases, V lost 1 base, and 5 bases had no gene match. Germline values: CDR1 SGHRS, CDR2 YFSETQ. The CDR3 is 15 residues long. This CDR3 reads CASSLFGDYQETQYF. The CDR3 DNA follows: TGCGCCAGCAGCTTGTTTGGGGACTATCAAGAGACCCAGTACTTC.

The chain combines TRBV11-3 with TRBJ2-2; 7 bases line up with TRBD1. Germline trimming cut 1 base from V and 4 bases from J; bases unmatched to any gene: 9. CDR1 and CDR2 (germline): SGHNT, YENEEA. The CDR3 length is 17 residues. The CDR3 coding sequence is TGTGCCAGCAGCTTAGTCCGACAGGGTGGGATCACCGGGGAGCTGTTTTTT. Translating gives CASSLVRQGGITGELFF.

This chain connects TRBV3-1 (or the pseudogene TRBV3-2) to TRBJ2-3; TRBD2 matches 7 bases. CDR1 LGHDT and CDR2 YNNKEL come from the germline V gene (reference sequence). This CDR3 has 15 amino acids. Trimming removed 3 bases from V and 4 bases from J; junction bases left unmatched: 7. CDR3 residues: CASSHLGGSADTQYF. CDR3 in DNA: TGTGCCAGCAGCCACTTGGGGGGGTCGGCAGATACGCAGTATTTT.

The rearrangement joins TRBV4-2 to TRBJ1-3; D unclear. There are 16 residues in the CDR3. Per the germline V gene, CDR1 is LGHNA and CDR2 is YNFKEQ. V shed 0 bases and J shed 0 bases, with 9 bases lying between them. In nucleotides, the CDR3 is TGTGCCAGCAGCCAAGAAGTCAGTAACTCTGGAAACACCATATATTTT. It specifies CASSQEVSNSGNTIYF.

The V gene is TRBV14, the J gene TRBJ2-5, with no clear D. V was clipped by 1 base and J by 5 bases, with 5 bases between them. Germline lookup yields CDR1 SGHDN and CDR2 FVKESK. This CDR3 has 12 amino acids. This CDR3 is CASSQVRETQYF. The CDR3 nucleotides are TGTGCCAGCAGCCAAGTCCGGGAGACCCAGTACTTC.

The rearrangement uses TRBV6-6 and TRBJ2-5, with D perhaps matching TRBD1 (5 bases). Trimming removed 6 bases from V and 2 bases from J, with 13 bases in between. CDR1 and CDR2 (germline): MNHNY, SVGAGI (reference sequence). CDR3 size: 14 residues. In DNA, the CDR3 is TGTGCCAGCAGGGGGCCAATGAATCAAGAGACCCAGTACTTC. Its protein is CASRGPMNQETQYF.

The CDR3 DNA reads as TGCGCCAGCAGCGAACGGGACAGCGAGAACTATGGCTACACCTTC. Amino acid sequence: CASSERDSENYGYTF. V usage is TRBV5-1 and J usage is TRBJ1-2, with 7 bases identical to TRBD1. The germline gives CDR1 SGHRS, CDR2 YFSETQ. Trimming at V came to 4 bases and at J to 2 bases, leaving 8 bases not matched to a gene. The CDR3 is made up of 15 amino acids. The whole variable domain, remainder taken from reference TRBV5-1 and TRBJ1-2, is KAGVTQTPRYLIKTRGQQVTLSCSPISGHRSVSWYQQTPGQGLQFLFEYFSETQRNKGNFPGRFSGRQFSNSRSEMNVSTLELGDSALYLCASSERDSENYGYTFGSGTRLTVV.

This chain connects TRBV5-1 to TRBJ1-1; TRBD1 is a possible D gene (5 bases). CDR1 and CDR2 from the germline V gene are SGHRS and YFSETQ. V lost 4 bases and J lost 3, with 10 bases in between. CDR3 length equals 13 residues. CDR3: CASSPGGDTEAFF. Written as DNA, the CDR3 is TGCGCCAGCAGCCCCGGGGGTGACACTGAAGCTTTCTTT.

In DNA form, the CDR3 reads TGTGCCAGTAGTCTGACAGGGAAGAGTGAAGCTTTCTTT. This sequence encodes CASSLTGKSEAFF. V usage is TRBV19 and J usage is TRBJ1-1; 7 nucleotides match TRBD1. Per germline, CDR1 LNHDA and CDR2 SQIVND (reference sequence). V gave up 5 bases and J gave up 7 bases; unmatched junction bases: 7. This CDR3 has 13 residues.

This clone was found once. The chain carries TRBV19 and TRBJ1-1; maybe TRBD1 (5 bases). CDR1 LNHDA and CDR2 SQIVND come from the germline V gene (reference sequence). V shed 3 bases and J shed 6 bases, with 14 bases lying between them. CDR3 length equals 14 residues. CDR3 nucleotides: TGTGCCAGTAGTATGGCAGGGAATCGAGCTGAAGCTTTCTTT. It specifies CASSMAGNRAEAFF.

The chain uses TRBV4-2 and TRBJ1-3; possible D gene TRBD1, 6 bases. The germline gives CDR1 LGHNA, CDR2 YNFKEQ. The V end lost 0 bases, the J end lost 0 bases, and 15 bases lay between the germline ends. The CDR3 has 18 residues. CDR3 nucleotide sequence: TGTGCCAGCAGCCAAGATCCAGGACAGCCACTCTCTGGAAACACCATATATTTT. Amino acids: CASSQDPGQPLSGNTIYF.

The chain links TRBV29-1 to TRBJ1-5; weak D call: TRBD1 (5 bases). CDR3 size: 12 residues. The V gene's germline CDR1 is SQVTM and CDR2 ANQGSEA. Trimming pared 5 bases from V and 2 bases from J, leaving 7 bases between. In DNA form, the CDR3 reads TGCAGCGTTAAACAGGGCAATCAGCCCCAGCATTTT. Translation gives CSVKQGNQPQHF.

V is TRBV7-6 and J is TRBJ2-3; TRBD2 matches at 12 bases. CDR1 and CDR2 (germline): SGHVS, FNYEAQ. The CDR3 totals 16 residues. The V segment lost 5 bases and the J segment 4 bases; nucleotides outside the gene matches: 7. DNA for the CDR3: TGTGCCAGCAGCACCCGACTAGCGGGGGAGGCAGATACGCAGTATTTT. It yields the protein CASSTRLAGEADTQYF.

V is TRBV18 and J is TRBJ2-2; 8 bases line up with TRBD1. The CDR3 totals 15 residues. V lost 3 bases and J lost 4; bases outside the gene matches: 4. CDR1 and CDR2 from the germline V gene are KGHSH and LQKENI. The chain's CDR3 is CASSPGQVPTGELFF. The CDR3 nucleotides read TGTGCCAGCTCACCGGGACAGGTTCCCACCGGGGAGCTGTTTTTT.

The CDR3 sequence is CSACGQGSTDTQYF. CDR3 nucleotides: TGCAGTGCTTGTGGACAGGGGAGCACAGATACGCAGTATTTT. J is TRBJ2-3 and V is TRBV20-1; 9 nucleotides align to TRBD1. Unmatched junction bases numbered 3, after V lost 5 bases and J lost 0 bases. The CDR3 is 14 residues long. The germline gives CDR1 DFQATT, CDR2 SNEGSKA (reference sequence).

The chain uses TRBV19 and TRBJ2-7, with 13 positions matching TRBD2. The CDR3 loop spans 15 amino acids. The trim removed 5 bases at V and 5 bases at J, leaving 6 bases unmatched. Germline V CDR1 and CDR2: LNHDA, SQIVND (reference sequence). The CDR3 DNA reads TGTGCCAGTAGTCCTGGACTAGCGGGGGTCGACGAGCAGTACTTC. Encoded protein: CASSPGLAGVDEQYF.

V is TRBV19 and J is TRBJ2-2, with 7 bases aligning to TRBD1. J gave up 2 bases and V 7 bases, and 10 bases lay outside the gene matches. The CDR3 sequence is 16 residues long. Germline V gene lookup returns CDR1 LNHDA and CDR2 SQIVND (reference sequence). In DNA form, the CDR3 reads TGTGCCAGTACCACTTTCACAGGGGATAACACCGGGGAGCTGTTTTTT. Protein sequence: CASTTFTGDNTGELFF.

J is TRBJ1-3 and V is TRBV12-5, with D perhaps TRBD1 (5 bases). V was trimmed by 0 bases and J by 3 bases, leaving 12 bases between them. The CDR3 is 16 residues long. The V gene's germline CDR1 is LGHNT and CDR2 FRNRAP. CDR3: CASGLVPGRSGNTIYF. CDR3 bases: TGTGCTAGTGGTTTGGTCCCAGGGAGGAGTGGAAACACCATATATTTT.

The rearrangement joins TRBV6-5 to TRBJ2-7, with TRBD1 matching over 8 bases. This CDR3 region has 16 residues. V was clipped by 0 bases and J by 6 bases; unmatched bases: 10. In germline, CDR1 is MNHEY, CDR2 SVGAGI. The CDR3 nucleotides are TGTGCCAGCAGTTACTCACGGACAGGGCGTTTAGGCGAGCAGTACTTC. This translates into CASSYSRTGRLGEQYF.

The chain links TRBV9 to TRBJ2-3; 12 nucleotides align to TRBD2. Germline loops: CDR1 SGDLS, CDR2 YYNGEE. V gave up 3 bases and J gave up 2 bases; unmatched junction bases: 7. This CDR3 comprises 17 residues. Here the CDR3 reads CASSGTSGGPSTDTQYF. DNA for the CDR3: TGTGCCAGCAGCGGAACTAGCGGGGGGCCTTCCACAGATACGCAGTATTTT.